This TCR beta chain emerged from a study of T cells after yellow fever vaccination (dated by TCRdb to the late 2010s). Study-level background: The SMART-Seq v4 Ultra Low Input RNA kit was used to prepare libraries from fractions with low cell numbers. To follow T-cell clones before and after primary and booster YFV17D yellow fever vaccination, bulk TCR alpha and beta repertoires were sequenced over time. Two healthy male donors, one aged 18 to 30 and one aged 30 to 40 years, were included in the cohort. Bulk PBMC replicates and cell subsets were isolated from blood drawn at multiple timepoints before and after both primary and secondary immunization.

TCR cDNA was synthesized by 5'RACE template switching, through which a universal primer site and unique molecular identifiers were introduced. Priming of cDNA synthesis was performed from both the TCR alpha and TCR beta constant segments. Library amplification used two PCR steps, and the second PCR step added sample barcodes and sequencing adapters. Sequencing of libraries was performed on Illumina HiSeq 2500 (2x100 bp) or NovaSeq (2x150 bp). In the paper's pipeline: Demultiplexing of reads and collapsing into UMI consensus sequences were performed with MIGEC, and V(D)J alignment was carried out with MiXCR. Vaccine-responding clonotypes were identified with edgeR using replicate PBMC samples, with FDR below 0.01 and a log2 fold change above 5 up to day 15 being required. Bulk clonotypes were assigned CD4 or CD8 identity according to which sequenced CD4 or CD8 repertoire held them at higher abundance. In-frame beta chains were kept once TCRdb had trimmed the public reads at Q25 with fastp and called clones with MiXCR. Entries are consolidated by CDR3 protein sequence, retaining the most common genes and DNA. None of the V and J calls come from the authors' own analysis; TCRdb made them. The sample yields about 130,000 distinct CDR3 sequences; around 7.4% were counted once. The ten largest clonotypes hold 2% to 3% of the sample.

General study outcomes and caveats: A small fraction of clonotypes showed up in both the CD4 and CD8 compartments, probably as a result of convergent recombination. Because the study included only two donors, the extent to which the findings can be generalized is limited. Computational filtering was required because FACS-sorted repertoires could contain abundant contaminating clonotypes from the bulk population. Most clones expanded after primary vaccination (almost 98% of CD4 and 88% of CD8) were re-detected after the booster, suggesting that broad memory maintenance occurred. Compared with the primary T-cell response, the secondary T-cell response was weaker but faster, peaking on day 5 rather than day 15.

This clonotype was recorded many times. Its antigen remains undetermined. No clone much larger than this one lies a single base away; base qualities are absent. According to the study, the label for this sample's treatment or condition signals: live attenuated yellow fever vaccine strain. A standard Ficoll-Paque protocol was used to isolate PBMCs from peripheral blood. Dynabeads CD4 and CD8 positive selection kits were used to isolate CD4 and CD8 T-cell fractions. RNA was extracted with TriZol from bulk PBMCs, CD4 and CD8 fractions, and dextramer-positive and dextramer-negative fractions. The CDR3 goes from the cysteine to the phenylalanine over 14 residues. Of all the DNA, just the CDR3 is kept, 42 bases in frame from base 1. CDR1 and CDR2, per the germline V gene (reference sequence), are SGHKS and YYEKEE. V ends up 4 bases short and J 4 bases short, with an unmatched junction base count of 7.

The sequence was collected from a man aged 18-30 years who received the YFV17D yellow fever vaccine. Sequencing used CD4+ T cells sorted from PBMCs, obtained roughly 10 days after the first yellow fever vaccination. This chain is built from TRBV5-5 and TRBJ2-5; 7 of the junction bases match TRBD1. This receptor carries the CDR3 CASSPTSGGETQYF. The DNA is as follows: TGTGCCAGCAGCCCGACGTCAGGGGGAGAGACCCAGTACTTC.